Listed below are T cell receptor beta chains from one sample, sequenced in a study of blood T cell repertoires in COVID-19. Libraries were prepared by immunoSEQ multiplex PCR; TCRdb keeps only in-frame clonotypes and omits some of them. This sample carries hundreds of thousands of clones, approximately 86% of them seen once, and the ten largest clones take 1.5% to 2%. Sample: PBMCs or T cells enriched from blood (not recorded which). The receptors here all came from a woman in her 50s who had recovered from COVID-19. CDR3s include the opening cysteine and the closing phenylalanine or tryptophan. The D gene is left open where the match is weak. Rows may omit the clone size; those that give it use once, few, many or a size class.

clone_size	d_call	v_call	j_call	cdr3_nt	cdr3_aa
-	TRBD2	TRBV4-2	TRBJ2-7	TGTGCCAGCAGCCAAGCCACGGGACTACTCTCCTACGAGCAGTACTTC	CASSQATGLLSYEQYF
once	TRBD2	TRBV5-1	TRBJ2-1	TGCGCCAGCAGCGTCGGACTAGCGGGACTTGAGCAGTTCTTC	CASSVGLAGLEQFF
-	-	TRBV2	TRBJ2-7	TGTGCCAGCAGTGCGAGTGTTCACGAGCAGTACTTC	CASSASVHEQYF
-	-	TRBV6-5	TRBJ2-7	TGTGCCAGCAGGGCCGCCTACGAGCAGTACTTC	CASRAAYEQYF
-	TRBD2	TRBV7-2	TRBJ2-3	TGTGCCAGCAGGGAATGGAGCGGGAGGGCAGATACGCAGTATTTT	CASREWSGRADTQYF
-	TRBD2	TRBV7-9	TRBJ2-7	TGTGCCAGCAGCTCTCCGACTAGCGGATATCTCTCCTACGAGCAGTACTTC	CASSSPTSGYLSYEQYF
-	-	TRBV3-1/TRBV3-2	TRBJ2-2	TGTGCCAGCAGCCAAGTTAGCACTAGACAGAACACCGGGGAGCTGTTTTTT	CASSQVSTRQNTGELFF
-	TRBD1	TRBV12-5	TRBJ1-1	TGTGCTAGTGGCAAACAGGGGGCGAACACTGAAGCTTTCTTT	CASGKQGANTEAFF
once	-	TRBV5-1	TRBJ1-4	TGCGCCAGCAGCTTGTGGGGGGACGGATTCAATGAAAAACTGTTTTTT	CASSLWGDGFNEKLFF
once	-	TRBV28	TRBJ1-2	TGTGCCAGCAGTTTACTTTCCCAGTGGCAGGTCTATGGCTACACCTTC	CASSLLSQWQVYGYTF
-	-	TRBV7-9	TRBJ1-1	TGTGCCAGCAACTCCAGGGGAGCGAACACTGAAGCTTTCTTT	CASNSRGANTEAFF
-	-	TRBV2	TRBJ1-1	TGTGCCAGCAGTGAAGCTCCGGCCGTGGAGGCTTTCTTT	CASSEAPAVEAFF
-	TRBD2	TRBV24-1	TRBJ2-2	TGTGCCACCAGTGAATCGACTAGCGGGAGGGCCACCGGGGAGCTGTTTTTT	CATSESTSGRATGELFF
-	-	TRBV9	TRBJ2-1	TGTGCCAGCAGCGTAGCTGTCTCTGGAGACGCCCCCTCCTACAATGAGCAGTTCTTC	CASSVAVSGDAPSYNEQFF
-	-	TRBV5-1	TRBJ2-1	TGCGCCAGCAGTCCCCTAGCGCGTAGCTCCTACAATGAGCAGTTCTTC	CASSPLARSSYNEQFF
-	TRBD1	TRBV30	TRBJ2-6	TGTGCCTGGAGTGTTGGGGTAGGGGGCGCTGGGGCCAACGTCCTGACTTTC	CAWSVGVGGAGANVLTF
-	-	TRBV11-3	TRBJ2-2	TGTGCCAGCAGCCCCCAGTTCGTGAACACCGGGGAGCTGTTTTTT	CASSPQFVNTGELFF
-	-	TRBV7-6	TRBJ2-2	TGTGCCAGCAGCTTACCTCCTAGCGTGGCCACCGGGGAGCTGTTTTTT	CASSLPPSVATGELFF
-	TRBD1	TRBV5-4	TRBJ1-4	TGTGCCAGCAGCATAAGACAGGGGACGGCTGAAAAACTGTTTTTT	CASSIRQGTAEKLFF
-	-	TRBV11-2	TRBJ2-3	TGTGCCAGCAGCTTCGGGGGAGCCTGGTCCAACACAGATACGCAGTATTTT	CASSFGGAWSNTDTQYF
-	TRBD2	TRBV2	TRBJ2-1	TGTGCCAGCAGTGAGTGGAGGGAGGGGTTCTTC	CASSEWREGFF
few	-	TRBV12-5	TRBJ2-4	TGTGCTAGTGGTTTTGCGGGTCCTCAAAACATTCAGTACTTC	CASGFAGPQNIQYF
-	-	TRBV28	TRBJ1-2	TGTGCCAGCAGCGAGGTGTCCTATGGCTACACCTTC	CASSEVSYGYTF
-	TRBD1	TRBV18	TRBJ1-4	TGTGCCAGCTCCTCAACAGGGGTGAGCGAAAAACTGTTTTTT	CASSSTGVSEKLFF
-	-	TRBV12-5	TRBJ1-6	TGTGCTAGTGGGACAGGACGGTGGAATTCACCCCTCCACTTT	CASGTGRWNSPLHF
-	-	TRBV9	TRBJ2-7	TGTGCCAGCAGCGCAGATCAAACCGGGACTCGCGAGCAGTACTTC	CASSADQTGTREQYF
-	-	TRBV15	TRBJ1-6	TGTGCCACCAGCAGTGAGGGCGGGGGTTTAACCCTCCACTTT	CATSSEGGGLTLHF
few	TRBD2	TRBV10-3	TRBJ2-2	TGTGCCATACGGACTAGCCTCGGCGGGGAGCTGTTTTTT	CAIRTSLGGELFF
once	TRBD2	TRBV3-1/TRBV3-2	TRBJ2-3	TGTGCCAGCAGCCCCTTAGCGGGGTCTAGCACAGATACGCAGTATTTT	CASSPLAGSSTDTQYF
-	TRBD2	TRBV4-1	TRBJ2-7	TGCGCCAGCAGCCCCAGCGGGAGGGGGGACTACGAGCAGTACTTC	CASSPSGRGDYEQYF
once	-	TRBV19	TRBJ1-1	TGTGCCAGTAGTATCCCTTACGGTAACACTGAAGCTTTCTTT	CASSIPYGNTEAFF
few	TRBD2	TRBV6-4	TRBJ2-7	TGTGCCAGCAGTGGTACTAGCGGGAGATCCTACGAGCAGTACTTC	CASSGTSGRSYEQYF
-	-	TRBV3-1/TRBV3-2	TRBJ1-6	TGTGCCAGCAGCCAATCTCCCGGGAGGTCACCCCTCCACTTT	CASSQSPGRSPLHF
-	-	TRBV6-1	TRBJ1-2	TGTGCCAGCAGTGATAGGGGCTATGGCTACACCTTC	CASSDRGYGYTF
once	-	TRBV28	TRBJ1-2	TGTGCCAGCAGGCGGCAGTATGGCTACACCTTC	CASRRQYGYTF